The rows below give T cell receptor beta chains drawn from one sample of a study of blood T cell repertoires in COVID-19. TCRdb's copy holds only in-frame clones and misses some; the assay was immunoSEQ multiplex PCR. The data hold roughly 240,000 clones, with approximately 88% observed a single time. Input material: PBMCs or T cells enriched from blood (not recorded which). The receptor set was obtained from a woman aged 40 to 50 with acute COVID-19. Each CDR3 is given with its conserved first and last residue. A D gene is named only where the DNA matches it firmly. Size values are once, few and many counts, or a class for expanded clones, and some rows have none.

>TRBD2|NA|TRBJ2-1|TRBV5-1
TGCGCCAGCAGCTTGGCCGGGAATAGCGGGAGTGGCCATGAGCAGTTCTTC
CASSLAGNSGSGHEQFF
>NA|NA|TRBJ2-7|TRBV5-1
TGCGCCAGCAGCTTGGGGGGCCCAGGGGACTCCTACGAGCAGTACTTC
CASSLGGPGDSYEQYF
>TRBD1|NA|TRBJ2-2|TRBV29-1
TGCAGCGTTGAGCCGGGACAGGGGCGAACCGGGGAGCTGTTTTTT
CSVEPGQGRTGELFF
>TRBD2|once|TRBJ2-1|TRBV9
TGTGCCAGCAGCCCATTGGCGGGAGCCTACAATGAGCAGTTCTTC
CASSPLAGAYNEQFF
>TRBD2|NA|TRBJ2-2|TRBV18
TGTGCCAGCTCGCCTACAGGACTAGCGGGGGTGGACCGGGGAGCTGTTTTT
CASSPTGLAGVDRGAVF
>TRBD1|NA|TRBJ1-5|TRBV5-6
TGTGCCAGCAGCTTGGAACAGGGGGCATATAGCAATCAGCCCCAGCATTTT
CASSLEQGAYSNQPQHF
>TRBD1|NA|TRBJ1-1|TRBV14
TGTGCCAGCAGGCGGACAGGGGCCAGGGGGGCTTTCTTT
CASRRTGARGAFF
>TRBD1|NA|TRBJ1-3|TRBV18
TGTGCCAGCTCACGGCCGGGACAGAAATCATCTGGAAACACCATATATTTT
CASSRPGQKSSGNTIYF
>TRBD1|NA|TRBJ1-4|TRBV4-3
TGCGCCAGCAGACCGGGACAGGGACCTGAAAAACTGTTTTTT
CASRPGQGPEKLFF
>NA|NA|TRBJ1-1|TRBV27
TGTGCCGCGCGAGGATGGCCGGAAGGTGAAGCTTTCTTT
CAARGWPEGEAFF
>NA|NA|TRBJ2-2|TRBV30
TGTGCCTGGACAACGTTAGCAGGGCAAGGGGAGCTGTTTTTT
CAWTTLAGQGELFF